A selection of T cell receptor beta chains follows, all from one sample in a study of blood T cell repertoires in COVID-19. Assay: immunoSEQ multiplex PCR; the TCRdb copy retains only in-frame clones and omits some. Altogether about 220,000 clones are present, 82% being singletons, with the ten largest covering 3.6%. The sample consisted of peripheral blood. These receptors originate from a woman aged 80 or over with acute or convalescent COVID-19. CDR3s include the opening cysteine and the closing phenylalanine or tryptophan. A D gene is named only where the DNA matches it firmly. The size of a clone is reported for some rows only, either as once, few or many, or as a class for expanded clones.

j_call | d_call | clone_size | v_call | cdr3_nt | cdr3_aa
TRBJ2-1 | TRBD2 | . | TRBV11-2 | TGTGCCAGCAGCTTACACCCCCTAGCGGGGGGCGCTGAGCAGTTCTTC | CASSLHPLAGGAEQFF
TRBJ1-1 | . | . | TRBV3-1/TRBV3-2 | TGTGCCAGCAGCCATCGACAGACTAGTCGGACTGAAGCTTTCTTT | CASSHRQTSRTEAFF
TRBJ2-7 | TRBD1 | . | TRBV18 | TGTGCCAGCTCACCTCTGGGGGACAGAACCTACGAGCAGTACTTC | CASSPLGDRTYEQYF
TRBJ2-7 | . | . | TRBV7-9 | TGTGCCAGCAGCCCCGCGGACTACGAGCAGTACTTC | CASSPADYEQYF
TRBJ1-2 | . | . | TRBV9 | TGTGCCAGCAGCGTAGGTCCAGGGCTCGGTGGCTACACCTTC | CASSVGPGLGGYTF
TRBJ1-2 | . | few | TRBV7-9 | TGTGCCAGCACCTATCTGGCAGCGACCTATGGCTACACCTTC | CASTYLAATYGYTF
TRBJ1-2 | TRBD1 | . | TRBV27 | TGTGCCAGCAGTTTTCGACAGGGTGCGGGTGGCTACACCTTC | CASSFRQGAGGYTF
TRBJ2-5 | TRBD2 | . | TRBV7-2 | TGTGCCAGCACCCGTAACGGGGGGGCCCTAGAGACCCAGTACTTC | CASTRNGGALETQYF
TRBJ1-3 | . | . | TRBV6-5 | TGTGCCAGCAGTTACACAGGGCCTGGAAACACCATATATTTT | CASSYTGPGNTIYF
TRBJ1-5 | . | few | TRBV5-1 | TGCGCCAGCAGCTTGACAGGCGTAGGTGAGGCCCAGCCCCAGCATTTT | CASSLTGVGEAQPQHF
TRBJ1-5 | TRBD1 | few | TRBV6-2/TRBV6-3 | TGTGCCAGCAGGCCTCCTCCGGGACAGGGAAGGGGCAATCAGCCCCAGCATTTT | CASRPPPGQGRGNQPQHF
TRBJ1-2 | . | . | TRBV5-6 | TGTGCCAGCAGCTTGGAATCGGGGTTGAGGGTGCATGGCTACACCTTC | CASSLESGLRVHGYTF
TRBJ1-6 | TRBD1 | . | TRBV27 | TGTGCCAGCAGGGGAGCCGGGACAGGAGTGGCGTCACCCCTCCACTTT | CASRGAGTGVASPLHF
TRBJ1-2 | . | . | TRBV28 | TGTGCCAGCAGTTTAATGTCGGGGTTGAACTATGGCTACACCTTC | CASSLMSGLNYGYTF
TRBJ1-5 | . | . | TRBV28 | TGTGCCAGCAAGTCAGGGGCGGCTCAGCCCCAGCATTTT | CASKSGAAQPQHF
TRBJ2-3 | TRBD1 | . | TRBV29-1 | TGCAGCGGTATCCCGGGACAGGGCTCGGCAGATACGCAGTATTTT | CSGIPGQGSADTQYF
TRBJ1-2 | . | . | TRBV28 | TGTGCCAGCAGCTTAGGGGGGAACTATGGCTACACCTTC | CASSLGGNYGYTF
TRBJ2-7 | . | . | TRBV6-1 | TGTGCCAGCAGTGAAGACAGGTTGCTTGACGAGCAGTACTTC | CASSEDRLLDEQYF
TRBJ1-4 | TRBD1 | . | TRBV2 | TGTGCCAGCACCTGGGGACAGTCAAATGAAAAACTGTTTTTT | CASTWGQSNEKLFF
TRBJ2-5 | . | . | TRBV7-7 | TGTGCCAGCAGCTTAGAGGGGGGGTTGGAGACCCAGTACTTC | CASSLEGGLETQYF
TRBJ2-5 | TRBD1 | once | TRBV27 | TGTGCCAGCAGTTTATCCCCGACAGGGGAAGAGACCCAGTACTTC | CASSLSPTGEETQYF
TRBJ2-3 | TRBD1 | . | TRBV7-6 | TGTGCCAGCAGCTTAGGACAGGGGCGAACCACAGATACGCAGTATTTT | CASSLGQGRTTDTQYF
TRBJ1-4 | . | . | TRBV18 | TGTGCCAGCTCGGCAGATGAAAAACTGTTTTTT | CASSADEKLFF
TRBJ1-4 | . | once | TRBV5-5 | TGTGCCAGCAGCGGGGCTCCCGGTGAAAAACTGTTTTTT | CASSGAPGEKLFF
TRBJ1-1 | . | . | TRBV27 | TGTGCCAGCAGTTTAAGCGGGGCAGGGAACACTGAAGCTTTCTTT | CASSLSGAGNTEAFF
TRBJ1-1 | . | . | TRBV12-5 | TGTGCTAGTGGTTTGGTAGTGGGCAGGGGATTAAGTCCCATGAACACTGAAGCTTTCTTT | CASGLVVGRGLSPMNTEAFF
TRBJ2-1 | TRBD2 | . | TRBV5-1 | TGCGCCAGCAGCTTGGTAGCGGGAGGGTCCTACAATGAGCAGTTCTTC | CASSLVAGGSYNEQFF
TRBJ2-1 | . | few | TRBV10-3 | TGTGCCATCAGTTCCGCTGAGGGGGATCAAGATGAGCAGTTCTTC | CAISSAEGDQDEQFF
TRBJ2-1 | TRBD2 | . | TRBV4-1 | TGCGCCAGCAGAAGGGCCGAGCGGGGGGACTACAATGAGCAGTTCTTC | CASRRAERGDYNEQFF
TRBJ1-2 | TRBD1 | . | TRBV5-6 | TGTGCCAGCAGCTTGGATGGGACAGGGGGCTATGGCTACACCTTC | CASSLDGTGGYGYTF
TRBJ2-7 | . | once | TRBV2 | TGTGCCAGCAGTTTACAGGGAGGGAAACGCGAGCAGTACTTC | CASSLQGGKREQYF
TRBJ1-6 | . | . | TRBV6-5 | TGTGCCAGCAGTTACTCCCCATTTGGGAGAGACTCACCCCTCCACTTT | CASSYSPFGRDSPLHF
TRBJ1-1 | . | once | TRBV25-1 | TGTGCCAGCACCCCTCCCGGGGGGCTTCCCCGTTATTCTGAAGCTTTCTTT | CASTPPGGLPRYSEAFF
TRBJ2-7 | . | . | TRBV6-1 | TGTGCCAGCAGTGAGATAGGGGGATCCTACGAGCAGTACTTC | CASSEIGGSYEQYF
TRBJ1-1 | . | . | TRBV9 | TGTGCCAGCAGCCCCCGTGGGCAGGGCCCGAACACTGAAGCTTTCTTT | CASSPRGQGPNTEAFF
TRBJ1-1 | . | . | TRBV6-5 | TGTGCCAGCAGTTACTCGGGGGGTCGGGATGGCACTGAAGCTTTCTTT | CASSYSGGRDGTEAFF
TRBJ1-4 | . | once | TRBV3-1/TRBV3-2 | TGTGCCAGCGGAGACGAAAAACTGTTTTTT | CASGDEKLFF
TRBJ2-1 | TRBD1 | . | TRBV28 | TGTGCCAGCAGTTTAAAACAGGGGGCAGGATGGAATGAGCAGTTCTTC | CASSLKQGAGWNEQFF
TRBJ2-1 | TRBD1 | few | TRBV19 | TGTGCCAGTAGTTTACCTGGACAGGGGCGAAATGAGCAGTTCTTC | CASSLPGQGRNEQFF
TRBJ1-1 | TRBD1 | . | TRBV19 | TGTGCCAGTAGTGGACAGGGCATGAACACTGAAGCTTTCTTT | CASSGQGMNTEAFF
TRBJ2-1 | TRBD1 | . | TRBV9 | TGTGCCAGCAGCGCCTACGCGGGACAGGGCTACAATGAGCAGTTCTTC | CASSAYAGQGYNEQFF
TRBJ1-5 | . | . | TRBV7-2 | TGTGCCAGCAGCTTAGTAGGGGCGATTAGCAATCAGCCCCAGCATTTT | CASSLVGAISNQPQHF
TRBJ2-1 | TRBD2 | . | TRBV5-1 | TGCGCCAGCAGCTCGCGACTAGCGTCCTACAATGAGCAGTTCTTC | CASSSRLASYNEQFF
TRBJ1-1 | . | few | TRBV19 | TGTGCCAGTAGTCTCCTAAGAGGAGGTGAAGCTTTCTTT | CASSLLRGGEAFF
TRBJ1-1 | . | . | TRBV3-1/TRBV3-2 | TGTGCCAGCAAAGGTGGCGGCGCTTTCTTT | CASKGGGAFF